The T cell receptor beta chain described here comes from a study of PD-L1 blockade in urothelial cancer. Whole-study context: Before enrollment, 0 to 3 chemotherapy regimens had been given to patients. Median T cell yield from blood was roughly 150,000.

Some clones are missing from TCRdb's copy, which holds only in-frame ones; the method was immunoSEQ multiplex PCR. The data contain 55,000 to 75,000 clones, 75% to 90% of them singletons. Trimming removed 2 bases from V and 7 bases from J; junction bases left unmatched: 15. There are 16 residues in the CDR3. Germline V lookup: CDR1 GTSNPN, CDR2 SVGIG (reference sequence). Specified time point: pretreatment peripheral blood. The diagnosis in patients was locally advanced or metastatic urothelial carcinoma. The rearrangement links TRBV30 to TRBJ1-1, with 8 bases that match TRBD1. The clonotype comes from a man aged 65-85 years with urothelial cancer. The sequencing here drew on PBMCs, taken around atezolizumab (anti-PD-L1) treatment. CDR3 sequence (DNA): TGTGCCTGGAGTAACCCTCGCAGGGGGCAACGTGGTGAAGCTTTCTTT. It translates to CAWSNPRRGQRGEAFF.